A selection of T cell receptor beta chains follows, all from one sample in a study of shared clonotypes between healthy human individuals. Assay used: immunoSEQ multiplex PCR; TCRdb lists only in-frame clones, some missing. Among around 650,000 clones listed, around 96% were seen once. The sequencing sample was made of naive CD8+ T cells sorted from blood. The receptors shown here come from a woman aged 25 to 45 in good health. CDR3s include the opening cysteine and the closing phenylalanine or tryptophan. The order of the fields is V gene, J gene, D gene, clone size, CDR3 DNA, CDR3 protein. D genes are given only for firm matches. Only part of the rows carry a size: once, few, many, or a class if the clone is expanded.

v_gene: TRBV27
j_gene: TRBJ2-1
d_gene: -
abundance: -
CDR3nt: TGTGCCAGCAATAGGGCAAGGGACAATGAGCAGTTCTTC
CDR3aa: CASNRARDNEQFF

v_gene: TRBV5-1
j_gene: TRBJ2-1
d_gene: TRBD1
abundance: -
CDR3nt: TGCGCCAGCAGCCCACAGGGGAGCTCCTACAATGAGCAGTTCTTC
CDR3aa: CASSPQGSSYNEQFF

v_gene: TRBV27
j_gene: TRBJ2-7
d_gene: -
abundance: -
CDR3nt: TGTGCCAGCAGTACAGCGGTGGAGAGCTCCTACGAGCAGTACTTC
CDR3aa: CASSTAVESSYEQYF

v_gene: TRBV27
j_gene: TRBJ2-3
d_gene: -
abundance: -
CDR3nt: TGTGCCAGCAGTTTCGACGGAACAGATACGCAGTATTTT
CDR3aa: CASSFDGTDTQYF

v_gene: TRBV10-3
j_gene: TRBJ2-7
d_gene: TRBD2
abundance: once
CDR3nt: TGTGCCATCAGTGATGTGACTAGCGGGAGAACCTACGAGCAGTACTTC
CDR3aa: CAISDVTSGRTYEQYF

v_gene: TRBV5-1
j_gene: TRBJ2-7
d_gene: -
abundance: -
CDR3nt: TGCGCCAGCAGCTTGGAATCGGCCCTAGGCTCCTACGAGCAGTACTTC
CDR3aa: CASSLESALGSYEQYF

v_gene: TRBV6-5
j_gene: TRBJ2-2
d_gene: -
abundance: -
CDR3nt: TGTGCCAGCAGTTACTCGAGGACAGCGGGCACCGGGGAGCTGTTTTTT
CDR3aa: CASSYSRTAGTGELFF

v_gene: TRBV6-6
j_gene: TRBJ2-2
d_gene: TRBD1
abundance: once
CDR3nt: TGTGCCAGCAGTCACGGACAGGGTCGGGGGGAGCTGTTTTTT
CDR3aa: CASSHGQGRGELFF

v_gene: TRBV4-1
j_gene: TRBJ1-5
d_gene: -
abundance: once
CDR3nt: TGCGCCAGCAGCCACCCCATCAAACGGGGCAATCAGCCCCAGCATTTT
CDR3aa: CASSHPIKRGNQPQHF

v_gene: TRBV25-1
j_gene: TRBJ1-5
d_gene: -
abundance: -
CDR3nt: TGTGCCAGCAGTGAACAGGGGAGTCAGCCCCAGCATTTT
CDR3aa: CASSEQGSQPQHF

v_gene: TRBV7-3
j_gene: TRBJ2-6
d_gene: -
abundance: -
CDR3nt: TGTGCCAGCAGCGACGACCTTCAGCCTGGGGCCAACGTCCTGACTTTC
CDR3aa: CASSDDLQPGANVLTF

v_gene: TRBV7-6
j_gene: TRBJ2-1
d_gene: TRBD1
abundance: -
CDR3nt: TGTGCCAGCAGCACAGGGGACCCTCCGCATGAGCAGTTCTTC
CDR3aa: CASSTGDPPHEQFF

v_gene: TRBV10-1
j_gene: TRBJ1-5
d_gene: -
abundance: few
CDR3nt: TGCGCCAGCAGTGATGGGGATCAGCCCCAGCATTTT
CDR3aa: CASSDGDQPQHF

v_gene: TRBV4-1
j_gene: TRBJ1-4
d_gene: -
abundance: -
CDR3nt: TGCGCCAGCAGCCAGGGGGCCGGGGCTGAAAAACTGTTTTTT
CDR3aa: CASSQGAGAEKLFF

v_gene: TRBV28
j_gene: TRBJ1-1
d_gene: -
abundance: -
CDR3nt: TGTGCCAGCACCCCAGGGCAGGTACTGAACACTGAAGCTTTCTTT
CDR3aa: CASTPGQVLNTEAFF

v_gene: TRBV28
j_gene: TRBJ2-5
d_gene: -
abundance: -
CDR3nt: TGTGCCAGCAAACTGTACTCAGGGTCTTTGGGGACCCAGTACTTC
CDR3aa: CASKLYSGSLGTQYF

v_gene: TRBV13
j_gene: TRBJ1-2
d_gene: TRBD1
abundance: -
CDR3nt: TGTGCCAGCAGCCCGACAGGGTCCGCCTATGGCTACACCTTC
CDR3aa: CASSPTGSAYGYTF

v_gene: TRBV28
j_gene: TRBJ1-1
d_gene: -
abundance: -
CDR3nt: TGTGCCAGCAGTGGTGGGACTGAAGCTTTCTTT
CDR3aa: CASSGGTEAFF

v_gene: TRBV2
j_gene: TRBJ2-1
d_gene: TRBD2
abundance: -
CDR3nt: TGTGCCAGCAGTGAACAGGGACTAGCGGCCCACTACAATGAGCAGTTCTTC
CDR3aa: CASSEQGLAAHYNEQFF

v_gene: TRBV11-2
j_gene: TRBJ2-7
d_gene: -
abundance: -
CDR3nt: TGTGCCAGCAGCTTAGAGTCCGACCGCGAGCAGTACTTC
CDR3aa: CASSLESDREQYF

v_gene: TRBV28
j_gene: TRBJ1-5
d_gene: -
abundance: -
CDR3nt: TGTGCCAGCAGTCCACCCTCGGACCGGCTTCAGCCCCAGCATTTT
CDR3aa: CASSPPSDRLQPQHF

v_gene: TRBV7-2
j_gene: TRBJ2-7
d_gene: -
abundance: -
CDR3nt: TGTGCCAGCAGCTTATCTTCTAGCGACTACGAGCAGTACTTC
CDR3aa: CASSLSSSDYEQYF

v_gene: TRBV28
j_gene: TRBJ1-3
d_gene: -
abundance: -
CDR3nt: TGTGCCAGCAGTTTTGAGGGGGAATCTGGAAACACCATATATTTT
CDR3aa: CASSFEGESGNTIYF

v_gene: TRBV7-9
j_gene: TRBJ2-7
d_gene: -
abundance: few
CDR3nt: TGTGCCAGCAGCGCGGAATTAGGCCCAGAGCAGTACTTC
CDR3aa: CASSAELGPEQYF

v_gene: TRBV9
j_gene: TRBJ2-7
d_gene: -
abundance: -
CDR3nt: TGTGCCAGCAACTCCGGAGGTTACGAGCAGTACTTC
CDR3aa: CASNSGGYEQYF

v_gene: TRBV29-1
j_gene: TRBJ2-7
d_gene: TRBD2
abundance: -
CDR3nt: TGCAGCGTTCAAGAACGGGCTAGCGGATACGAGCAGTACTTC
CDR3aa: CSVQERASGYEQYF

v_gene: TRBV11-2
j_gene: TRBJ2-7
d_gene: TRBD1
abundance: -
CDR3nt: TGTGCCAGCAGCCCGGGACAGGGGAGAACCTACGAGCAGTACTTC
CDR3aa: CASSPGQGRTYEQYF

v_gene: TRBV7-9
j_gene: TRBJ2-1
d_gene: -
abundance: -
CDR3nt: TGTGCCAGCAGCTTAATTAGTGGGGGTGACTACAATGAGCAGTTCTTC
CDR3aa: CASSLISGGDYNEQFF

v_gene: TRBV28
j_gene: TRBJ2-2
d_gene: -
abundance: -
CDR3nt: TGTGCCAGCAGGATACAGGGCCCCGGGGAGCTGTTTTTT
CDR3aa: CASRIQGPGELFF

v_gene: TRBV5-6
j_gene: TRBJ2-7
d_gene: -
abundance: -
CDR3nt: TGTGCCAGCAGCGGGCCGGGTGGTTACGAGCAGTACTTC
CDR3aa: CASSGPGGYEQYF

v_gene: TRBV15
j_gene: TRBJ1-1
d_gene: -
abundance: -
CDR3nt: TGTGCCACCAGCAGAAACCACAGGGTTGTTGCTTTCTTT
CDR3aa: CATSRNHRVVAFF

v_gene: TRBV6-1
j_gene: TRBJ2-3
d_gene: TRBD2
abundance: -
CDR3nt: TGTGCCAGCAGTGAAGAGGTCCTGGCGGGAGTTACAACAGATACGCAGTATTTT
CDR3aa: CASSEEVLAGVTTDTQYF

v_gene: TRBV7-6
j_gene: TRBJ2-7
d_gene: TRBD2
abundance: -
CDR3nt: TGTGCCAGCAGCGTTAGCGCGGGAGAGGGAGAATACGAGCAGTACTTC
CDR3aa: CASSVSAGEGEYEQYF

v_gene: TRBV11-3
j_gene: TRBJ2-3
d_gene: -
abundance: -
CDR3nt: TGTGCCAGCAGCTTATTTCCGGGATCTGGGACGCAGTATTTT
CDR3aa: CASSLFPGSGTQYF

v_gene: TRBV5-4
j_gene: TRBJ1-2
d_gene: -
abundance: -
CDR3nt: TGTGCCAGCAGCTTGGCCTCAGACTTCAACTATGGCTACACCTTC
CDR3aa: CASSLASDFNYGYTF

v_gene: TRBV18
j_gene: TRBJ2-2
d_gene: TRBD2
abundance: once
CDR3nt: TGTGCCAGCTCACCACCTCGTAGCGGGTACACCGGGGAGCTGTTTTTT
CDR3aa: CASSPPRSGYTGELFF

v_gene: TRBV11-2
j_gene: TRBJ2-5
d_gene: -
abundance: -
CDR3nt: TGTGCCAGCAGCTTAGGGGTAGGCGAGACCCAGTACTTC
CDR3aa: CASSLGVGETQYF

v_gene: TRBV19
j_gene: TRBJ1-5
d_gene: TRBD1
abundance: few
CDR3nt: TGTGCCAGTAGCAACCCCACAGGGGTTGGTAATCAGCCCCAGCATTTT
CDR3aa: CASSNPTGVGNQPQHF

v_gene: TRBV27
j_gene: TRBJ2-7
d_gene: -
abundance: -
CDR3nt: TGTGCCAGCAGTTTAAGTTACGGGGTCCGGTCTCACGAGCAGTACTTC
CDR3aa: CASSLSYGVRSHEQYF

v_gene: TRBV9
j_gene: TRBJ2-1
d_gene: -
abundance: -
CDR3nt: TGTGCCAGCAGCGTGGGGGTTGGCTATGAGCAGTTCTTC
CDR3aa: CASSVGVGYEQFF

v_gene: TRBV7-9
j_gene: TRBJ1-3
d_gene: TRBD1
abundance: -
CDR3nt: TGTGCCAGCAGCTTAGGCCTCCCGACAGGGGCTGGAAACACCATATATTTT
CDR3aa: CASSLGLPTGAGNTIYF

v_gene: TRBV6-1
j_gene: TRBJ2-7
d_gene: TRBD2
abundance: -
CDR3nt: TGTGCCAGCCACCCGGGAGCGGGAGCCTACGAGCAGTACTTC
CDR3aa: CASHPGAGAYEQYF

v_gene: TRBV13
j_gene: TRBJ2-7
d_gene: -
abundance: -
CDR3nt: TGTGCCAGCAGCCCACTAGACTACCGATACGAGCAGTACTTC
CDR3aa: CASSPLDYRYEQYF

v_gene: TRBV9
j_gene: TRBJ1-1
d_gene: -
abundance: -
CDR3nt: TGTGCCAGCAGCGTAGACGTCATGAACACTGAAGCTTTCTTT
CDR3aa: CASSVDVMNTEAFF

v_gene: TRBV11-3
j_gene: TRBJ2-5
d_gene: -
abundance: -
CDR3nt: TGTGCCAGCAGCTTAGATGCGGGGTGGGGGGCGGAGACCCAGTACTTC
CDR3aa: CASSLDAGWGAETQYF

v_gene: TRBV10-1
j_gene: TRBJ2-2
d_gene: -
abundance: -
CDR3nt: TGCGCCAGCAGTGAGAAGTTGGGTGGCGGGGAGCTGTTTTTT
CDR3aa: CASSEKLGGGELFF

v_gene: TRBV28
j_gene: TRBJ2-7
d_gene: TRBD2
abundance: -
CDR3nt: TGTGCCAGCAGTTTCGGACTAGCGGCCTCCTACGAGCAGTACTTC
CDR3aa: CASSFGLAASYEQYF

v_gene: TRBV6-5
j_gene: TRBJ1-2
d_gene: -
abundance: -
CDR3nt: TGTGCCAGCAGCATTAGCAACGTCGGCTATGGCTACACCTTC
CDR3aa: CASSISNVGYGYTF

v_gene: TRBV14
j_gene: TRBJ1-1
d_gene: -
abundance: -
CDR3nt: TGTGCCAGCAGCCAAGATGGCCATGGTTGGGGCACTGAAGCTTTCTTT
CDR3aa: CASSQDGHGWGTEAFF

v_gene: TRBV5-6
j_gene: TRBJ1-1
d_gene: -
abundance: -
CDR3nt: TGTGCCAGCAGCTTGGGCGTCAGGGAAGATACTGAAGCTTTCTTT
CDR3aa: CASSLGVREDTEAFF

v_gene: TRBV7-9
j_gene: TRBJ2-7
d_gene: -
abundance: -
CDR3nt: TGTGCCAGCAGCGTACAGGGTCCCCACCAACTCGAGCAGTACTTC
CDR3aa: CASSVQGPHQLEQYF

v_gene: TRBV9
j_gene: TRBJ2-1
d_gene: -
abundance: -
CDR3nt: TGTGCCAGCAGCGTAGCGATGGGGGAGTCCCTATATGAGCAGTTCTTC
CDR3aa: CASSVAMGESLYEQFF

v_gene: TRBV27
j_gene: TRBJ1-4
d_gene: TRBD1
abundance: -
CDR3nt: TGTGCCAGCAGTGCAGGGGGATTTCCTAATGAAAAACTGTTTTTT
CDR3aa: CASSAGGFPNEKLFF